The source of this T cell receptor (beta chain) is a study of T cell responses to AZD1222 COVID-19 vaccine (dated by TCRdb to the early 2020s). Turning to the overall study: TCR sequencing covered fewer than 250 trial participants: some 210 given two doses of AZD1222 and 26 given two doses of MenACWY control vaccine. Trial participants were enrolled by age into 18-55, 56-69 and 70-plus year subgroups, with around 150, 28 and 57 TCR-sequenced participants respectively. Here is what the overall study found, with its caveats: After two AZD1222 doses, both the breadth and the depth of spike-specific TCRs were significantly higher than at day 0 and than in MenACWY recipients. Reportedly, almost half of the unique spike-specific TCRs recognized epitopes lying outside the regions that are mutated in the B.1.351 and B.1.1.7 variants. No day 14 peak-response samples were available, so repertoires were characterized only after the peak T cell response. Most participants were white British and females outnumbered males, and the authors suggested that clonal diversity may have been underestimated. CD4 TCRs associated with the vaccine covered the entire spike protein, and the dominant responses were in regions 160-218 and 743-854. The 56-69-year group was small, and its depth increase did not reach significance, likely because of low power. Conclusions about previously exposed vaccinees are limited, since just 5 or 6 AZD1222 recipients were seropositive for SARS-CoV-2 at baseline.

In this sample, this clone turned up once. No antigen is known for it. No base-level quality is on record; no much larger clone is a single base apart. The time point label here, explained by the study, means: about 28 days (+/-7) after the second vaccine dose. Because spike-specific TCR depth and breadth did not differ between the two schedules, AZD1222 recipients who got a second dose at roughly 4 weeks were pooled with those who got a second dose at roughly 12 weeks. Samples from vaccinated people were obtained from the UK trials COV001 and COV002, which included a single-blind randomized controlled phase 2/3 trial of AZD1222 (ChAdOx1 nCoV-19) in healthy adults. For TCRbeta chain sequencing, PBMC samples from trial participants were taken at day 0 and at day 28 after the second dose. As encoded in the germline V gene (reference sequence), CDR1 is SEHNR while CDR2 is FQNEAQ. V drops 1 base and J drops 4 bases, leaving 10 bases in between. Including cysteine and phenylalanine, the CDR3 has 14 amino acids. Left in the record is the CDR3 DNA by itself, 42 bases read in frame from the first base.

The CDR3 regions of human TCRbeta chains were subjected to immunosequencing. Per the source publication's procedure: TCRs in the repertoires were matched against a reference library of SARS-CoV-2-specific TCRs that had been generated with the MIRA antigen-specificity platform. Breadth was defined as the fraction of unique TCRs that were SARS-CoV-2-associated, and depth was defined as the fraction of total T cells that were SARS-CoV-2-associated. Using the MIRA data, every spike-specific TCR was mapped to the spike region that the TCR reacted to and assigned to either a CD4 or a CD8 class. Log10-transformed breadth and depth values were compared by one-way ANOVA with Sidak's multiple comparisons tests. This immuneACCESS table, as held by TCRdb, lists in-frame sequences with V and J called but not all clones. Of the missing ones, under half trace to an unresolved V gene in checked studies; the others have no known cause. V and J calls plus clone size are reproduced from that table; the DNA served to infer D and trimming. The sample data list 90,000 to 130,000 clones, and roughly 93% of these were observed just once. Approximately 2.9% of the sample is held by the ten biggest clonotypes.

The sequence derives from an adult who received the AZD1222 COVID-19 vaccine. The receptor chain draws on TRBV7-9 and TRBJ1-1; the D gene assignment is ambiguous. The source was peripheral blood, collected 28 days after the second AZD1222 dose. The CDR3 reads CASSLDGWGTEAFF. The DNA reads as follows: TGTGCCAGCAGCTTAGATGGTTGGGGCACTGAAGCTTTCTTT.